This passage covers 2 T cell receptor beta chains from one sample sequenced in a study of CD8+CD57+ T cells in acquired aplastic anemia. Patients who underwent sequencing had shown CD8+CD57+ cell expansion by flow cytometry. Genomic DNA provided the template from which TCR beta VDJ and CDR3 profiles were obtained. TCRdb re-analysed the reads in MiXCR, keeping a single row per CDR3 protein. This table has roughly 180,000 distinct CDR3 sequences, roughly 63% appearing once. Sequencing was performed on sorted CD4+, CD8+, or CD8+CD57+ T cells (not recorded which) from PBMCs. All receptors come from a human donor with aplastic anemia.

The gene calls are TRBV2 and TRBJ1-1; D not certain. The CDR3 has 14 amino acids. Germline V gene data show CDR1 as SNHLY and CDR2 as FYNNEI. Trimming left V 1 base short and J 3 bases short, with 9 bases between. The CDR3 reads CASSEEGYYTEAFF. The CDR3, as DNA: TGTGCCAGCAGTGAAGAAGGGTATTACACTGAAGCTTTCTTT.

The rearrangement uses TRBV5-4 and TRBJ2-5; 10 positions match TRBD2. CDR1 and CDR2 (germline): SGHNT, YYREEE (reference sequence). V shed 6 bases and J 5 bases; nucleotides not matched to a gene: 10. The CDR3 contains 15 residues. The CDR3 loop reads CASTEAGGPLETQYF. CDR3 in DNA: TGTGCCAGCACCGAAGCGGGAGGGCCCTTGGAGACCCAGTACTTC.